This T cell receptor (beta chain) was found in a study of cytomegalovirus exposure and HLA in healthy donors. CDR3 length equals 14 residues. CDR1 is SGHNT, CDR2 YYREEE, per germline (reference sequence). Trimming left V 0 bases short and J 1 base short, with 7 bases between. The PCR contained 60 Vbeta and 13 Jbeta primers. The repertoire was sequenced with immunoSEQ multiplex PCR; TCRdb's copy has only in-frame clones and lacks some. The sample contains 180,000 or so clones, about four fifths of which appear only once. Donors in the study were healthy people who gave bone marrow. The study, taken as a whole, reports: The investigators catalogued some 160 TCR beta chains as cytomegalovirus-associated. Presence/absence analyses assumed roughly uniform sequencing depth across donors.

As for this clone: Its antigen is not identified.

V is TRBV5-4 and J is TRBJ2-5, with TRBD1 as a possible D gene (6 bases). The sequenced sample was PBMCs. This receptor was identified in a man aged 40-49 years in good health and CMV-seronegative. For the CDR3, the DNA is TGTGCCAGCAGCTTGGGGGGGCCCCAAGAGACCCAGTACTTC. Protein: CASSLGGPQETQYF.